This TCR beta chain was documented in a study of T-cell reconstitution after alpha-beta-depleted transplantation in children. Broader study findings: Expanded clones from the graft, numbering several hundred, reportedly supplied alpha-beta T cells about two months after transplant.

On this clonotype itself: As yet, its antigen is unknown.

Library preparation (for TCRbeta) was performed with unique molecular identifiers. TCRdb redid the calling of the PCR reads with MiXCR, one entry per CDR3 protein. The table has about 580,000 distinct CDR3 sequences, 27% seen once; the top ten hold about 35%. The source was PBMCs, collected before TCRalphabeta/CD19-depleted stem cell transplant. The sequence came from a boy under three years old with Wiskott-Aldrich syndrome, due to receive a stem cell transplant.

The DNA of the CDR3 is TGTGCCAGCAGTTTTTCCAAAGGACAGGGTCAAAAGAAGGCTTTCTTT. It yields the protein CASSFSKGQGQKKAFF. The chain couples TRBV12-3 or TRBV12-4 to TRBJ1-1; 8 nucleotides line up with TRBD1. The CDR3 loop spans 16 amino acids. J was trimmed by 11 bases and V by 3 bases; bases with no gene match: 17.